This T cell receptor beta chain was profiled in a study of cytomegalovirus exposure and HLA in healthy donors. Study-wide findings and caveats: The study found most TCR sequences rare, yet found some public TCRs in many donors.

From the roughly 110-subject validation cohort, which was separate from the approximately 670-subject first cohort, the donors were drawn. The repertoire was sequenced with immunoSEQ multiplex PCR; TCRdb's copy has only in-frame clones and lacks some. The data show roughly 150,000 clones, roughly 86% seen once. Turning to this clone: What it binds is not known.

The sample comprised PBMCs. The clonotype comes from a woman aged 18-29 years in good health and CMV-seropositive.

CDR3 loop: CASRGLAGFSYEQYF. As DNA, the CDR3 is TGTGCCAGCAGAGGACTAGCGGGGTTCTCCTACGAGCAGTACTTC. V usage is TRBV6-5 and J usage is TRBJ2-7; 12 nucleotides align to TRBD2. V lost 6 bases and J lost 0; bases outside the gene matches: 3. The CDR3 spans 15 residues. Germline V lookup: CDR1 MNHEY, CDR2 SVGAGI.